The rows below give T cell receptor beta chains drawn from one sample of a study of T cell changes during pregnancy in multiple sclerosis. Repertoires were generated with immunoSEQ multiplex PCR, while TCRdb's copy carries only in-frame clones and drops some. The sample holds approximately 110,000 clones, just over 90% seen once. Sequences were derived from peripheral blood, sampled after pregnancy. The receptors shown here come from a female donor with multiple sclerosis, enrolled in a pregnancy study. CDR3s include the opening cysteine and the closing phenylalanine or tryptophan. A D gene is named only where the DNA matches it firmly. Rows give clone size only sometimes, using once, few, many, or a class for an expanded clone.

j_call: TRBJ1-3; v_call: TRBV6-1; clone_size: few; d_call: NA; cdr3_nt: TGTGCCAGCAGTGAAAAGGGGAGGGTTCGAAACACCATATATTTT; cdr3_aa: CASSEKGRVRNTIYF
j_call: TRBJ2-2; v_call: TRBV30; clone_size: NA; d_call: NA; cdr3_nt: TGTGCCTGGAGTTTGACCCCAGGGGATCCGAACACCGGGGAGCTGTTTTTT; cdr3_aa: CAWSLTPGDPNTGELFF
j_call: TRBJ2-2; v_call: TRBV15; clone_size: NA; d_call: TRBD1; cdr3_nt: TGTGCCACCAGCAGAGACCCGACAGGGTTGGGCGGGGAGCTGTTTTTT; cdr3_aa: CATSRDPTGLGGELFF
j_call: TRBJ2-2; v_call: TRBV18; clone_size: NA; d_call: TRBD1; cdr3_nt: TGTGCCAGCTCACCTCCGGGACAGGGAGGAACCGGGGAGCTGTTTTTT; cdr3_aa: CASSPPGQGGTGELFF
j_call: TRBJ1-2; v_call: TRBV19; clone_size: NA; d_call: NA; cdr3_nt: TGTGCCAGTAGTGCCGGTTTTAACTATGGCTACACCTTC; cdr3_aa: CASSAGFNYGYTF
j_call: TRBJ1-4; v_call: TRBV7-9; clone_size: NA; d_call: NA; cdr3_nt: TGTGCCAGCCGCGGGTCCAGCCCTGAAAAACTGTTTTTT; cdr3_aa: CASRGSSPEKLFF
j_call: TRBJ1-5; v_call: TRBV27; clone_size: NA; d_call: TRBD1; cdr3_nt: TGTGCCAGCAGCCAGGACAGGGCCAATCAGCCCCAGCATTTT; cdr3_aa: CASSQDRANQPQHF
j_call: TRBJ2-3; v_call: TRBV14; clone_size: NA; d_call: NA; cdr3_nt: TGTGCCAGCAGCCAAGTCGAAAGGGGTAGAACGCAGTATTTT; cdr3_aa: CASSQVERGRTQYF
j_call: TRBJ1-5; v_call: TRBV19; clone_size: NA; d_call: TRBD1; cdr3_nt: TGTGCCAGTAGTCCTGGGACAGCAAATCAGCCCCAGCATTTT; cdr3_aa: CASSPGTANQPQHF
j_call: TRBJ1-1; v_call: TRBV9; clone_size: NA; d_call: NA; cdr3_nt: TGTGCCAGCAGCGTAAGCCCCCCACCCACTGAAGCTTTCTTT; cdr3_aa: CASSVSPPPTEAFF
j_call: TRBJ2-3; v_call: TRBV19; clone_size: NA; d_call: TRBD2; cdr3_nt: TGTGCCAGTAGTGCGCATCTAGCGGGGGGATCACAGGGTACGCAGTATTTT; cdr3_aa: CASSAHLAGGSQGTQYF
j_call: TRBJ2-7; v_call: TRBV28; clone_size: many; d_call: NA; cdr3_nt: TGTGCCAGCACCCTTACCGGGCAAGAGGGCTACGAGCAGTACTTC; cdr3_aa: CASTLTGQEGYEQYF
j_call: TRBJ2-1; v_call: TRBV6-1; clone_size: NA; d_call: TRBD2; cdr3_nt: TGTGCCAGCAGTGGCGGCGGGGGGCCTTACAATGAGCAGTTCTTC; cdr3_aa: CASSGGGGPYNEQFF
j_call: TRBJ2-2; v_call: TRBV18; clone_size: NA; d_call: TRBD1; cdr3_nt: TGTGCCAGCTCACCATCTTCCGGGACAGCGGACACCGGGGAGCTGTTTTTT; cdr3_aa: CASSPSSGTADTGELFF
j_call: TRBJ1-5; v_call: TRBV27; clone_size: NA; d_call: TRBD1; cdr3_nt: TGTGCCAGCAGTTTTAACCCGACAGGGAGCAATCAGCCCCAGCATTTT; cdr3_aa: CASSFNPTGSNQPQHF
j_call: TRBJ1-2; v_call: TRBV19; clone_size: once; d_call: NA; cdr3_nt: TGTGCCAGTAGTATAATGGGGGCCCGAACTAACTATGGCTACACCTTC; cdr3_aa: CASSIMGARTNYGYTF
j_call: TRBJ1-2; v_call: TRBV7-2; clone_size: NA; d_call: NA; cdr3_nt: TGTGCCAGCCCCCTCCGGCTGGCAGGGTCACTTAACTATGGCTACACCTTC; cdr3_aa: CASPLRLAGSLNYGYTF
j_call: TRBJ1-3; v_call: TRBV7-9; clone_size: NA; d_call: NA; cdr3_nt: TGTGCCAGCCGACACGTCTCTGGAAACACCATATATTTT; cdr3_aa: CASRHVSGNTIYF
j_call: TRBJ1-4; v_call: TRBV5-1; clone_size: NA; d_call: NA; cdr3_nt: TGCGCCAGCAGCCCCCCTCCTAATGAAAAACTGTTTTTT; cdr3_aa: CASSPPPNEKLFF
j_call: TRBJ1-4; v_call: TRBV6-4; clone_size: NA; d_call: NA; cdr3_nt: TGTGCCAGCAGTGACAGGGAGGTAGAGGAAAAACTGTTTTTT; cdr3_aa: CASSDREVEEKLFF
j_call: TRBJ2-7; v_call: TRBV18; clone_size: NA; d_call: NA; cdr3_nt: TGTGCCAGCTCACCATACAGGGGAGGTTTCGACGAGCAGTACTTC; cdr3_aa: CASSPYRGGFDEQYF
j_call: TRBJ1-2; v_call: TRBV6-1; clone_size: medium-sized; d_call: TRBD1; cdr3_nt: TGTGCCAGCGTGGCTGGGACAGGGAGTTATGGCTACACCTTC; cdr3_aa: CASVAGTGSYGYTF
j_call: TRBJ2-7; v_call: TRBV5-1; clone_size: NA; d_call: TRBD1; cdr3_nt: TGCGCCAGCAGCTCGACAGGGGGACCGTACGAGCAGTACTTC; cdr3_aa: CASSSTGGPYEQYF
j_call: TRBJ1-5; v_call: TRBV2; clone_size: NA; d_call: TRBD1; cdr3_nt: TGTGCCAGCAACCGGGGACAGGGGCCTTCGCAGCCCCAGCATTTT; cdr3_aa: CASNRGQGPSQPQHF
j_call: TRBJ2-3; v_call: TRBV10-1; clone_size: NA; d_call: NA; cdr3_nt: TGCGCCAGGGCCCGCACAGATACGCAGTATTTT; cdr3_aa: CARARTDTQYF
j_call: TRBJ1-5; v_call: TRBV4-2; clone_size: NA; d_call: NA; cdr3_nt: TGTGCCAGCAGCCAAGATGGCTCCGGGAATCAGCCCCAGCATTTT; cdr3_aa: CASSQDGSGNQPQHF
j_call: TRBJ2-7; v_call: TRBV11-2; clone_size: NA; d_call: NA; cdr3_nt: TGTGCCAGCAGCTTAGGGGTGGGGCTAGCGATCTACGAGCAGTACTTC; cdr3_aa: CASSLGVGLAIYEQYF
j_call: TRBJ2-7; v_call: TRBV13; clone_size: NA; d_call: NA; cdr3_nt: TGTGCCAGCAGCTTAGGGGGGAGTGTCTACGAGCAGTACTTC; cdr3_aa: CASSLGGSVYEQYF
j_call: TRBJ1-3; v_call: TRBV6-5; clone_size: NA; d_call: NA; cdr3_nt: TGTGCCAGCAGTTACAGGGGGAACTCTGGAAACACCATATATTTT; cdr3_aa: CASSYRGNSGNTIYF
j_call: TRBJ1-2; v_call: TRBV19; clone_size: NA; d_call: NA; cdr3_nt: TGTGCCAGTAGTATAGCACAGACTAACTATGGCTACACCTTC; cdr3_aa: CASSIAQTNYGYTF
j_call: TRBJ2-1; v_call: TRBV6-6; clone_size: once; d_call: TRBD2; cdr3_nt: TGTGCCAGCAGTCAACCGGGACTAGCCTACAATGAGCAGTTCTTC; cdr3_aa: CASSQPGLAYNEQFF
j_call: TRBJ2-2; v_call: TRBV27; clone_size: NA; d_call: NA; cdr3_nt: TGTGCCAGCAGTTTATCCCAGGGGATTGTTAGCGGGGAGCTGTTTTTT; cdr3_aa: CASSLSQGIVSGELFF
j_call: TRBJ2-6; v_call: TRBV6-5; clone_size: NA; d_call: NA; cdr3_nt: TGTGCCAGCAGAACACTTGGGACAGGGGCCAACGTCCTGACTTTC; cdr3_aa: CASRTLGTGANVLTF
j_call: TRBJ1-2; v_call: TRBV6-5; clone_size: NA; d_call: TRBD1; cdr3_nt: TGTGCCAGCAGCAGACAGGGGAACTTTAACTATGGCTACACCTTC; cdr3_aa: CASSRQGNFNYGYTF
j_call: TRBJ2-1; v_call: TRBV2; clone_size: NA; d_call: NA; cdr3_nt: TGTGCCAGCATGGGAGGAGGACGCTCCTACAATGAGCAGTTCTTC; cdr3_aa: CASMGGGRSYNEQFF
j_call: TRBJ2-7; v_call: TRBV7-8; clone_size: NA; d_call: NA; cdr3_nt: TGTGCCAGCAGCTTCAACTACGAGCAGTACTTC; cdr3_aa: CASSFNYEQYF
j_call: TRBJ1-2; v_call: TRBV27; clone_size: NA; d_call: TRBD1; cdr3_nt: TGTGCCAGCAGTTCAGGGGGTTCGGGTGGCTACACCTTC; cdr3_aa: CASSSGGSGGYTF
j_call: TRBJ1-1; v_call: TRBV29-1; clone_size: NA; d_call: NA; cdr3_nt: TGCAGCGTTGAAGATGGGCGCCGGGGTGTAGCCCAGAACACTGAAGCTTTCTTT; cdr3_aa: CSVEDGRRGVAQNTEAFF
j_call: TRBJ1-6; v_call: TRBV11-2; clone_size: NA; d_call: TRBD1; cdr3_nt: TGTGCCAGCAGCTTAGACTTGGCAGGGGGCTTCGATTCACCCCTCCACTTT; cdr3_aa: CASSLDLAGGFDSPLHF
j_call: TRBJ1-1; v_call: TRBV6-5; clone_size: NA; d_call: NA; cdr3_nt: TGTGCCAGCAGTACCGAACAGGTAGACACTGAAGCTTTCTTT; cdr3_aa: CASSTEQVDTEAFF
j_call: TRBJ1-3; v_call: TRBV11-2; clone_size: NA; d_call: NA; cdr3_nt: TGTGCCAGCAGCCCCTTAACCGGGACAAACTCTGGAAACACCATATATTTT; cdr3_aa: CASSPLTGTNSGNTIYF
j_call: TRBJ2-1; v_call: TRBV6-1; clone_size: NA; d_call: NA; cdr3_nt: TGTGCCAGCAGTGAAGCGCAATTAGTCAATGAGCAGTTCTTC; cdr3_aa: CASSEAQLVNEQFF
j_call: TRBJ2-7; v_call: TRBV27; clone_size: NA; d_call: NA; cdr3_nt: TGTGCCAGCAGTGGGGGGATCGCAGGCGAGCAGTACTTC; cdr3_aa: CASSGGIAGEQYF
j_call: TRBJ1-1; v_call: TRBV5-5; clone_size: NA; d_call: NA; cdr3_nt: TGTGCCAGCAGCTTGCAGGACTTAAACACTGAAGCTTTCTTT; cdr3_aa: CASSLQDLNTEAFF
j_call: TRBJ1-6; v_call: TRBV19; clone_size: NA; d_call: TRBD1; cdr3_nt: TGTGCCAGTAGTATACACCGAGACAGGGGCTGGTCACCCCTCCACTTT; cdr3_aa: CASSIHRDRGWSPLHF
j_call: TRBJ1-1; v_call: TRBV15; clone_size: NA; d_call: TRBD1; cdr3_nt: TGTGCCACCAGCAGAGATCGAAGGCCAGGGGGGAATTCTGAAGCTTTCTTT; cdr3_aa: CATSRDRRPGGNSEAFF
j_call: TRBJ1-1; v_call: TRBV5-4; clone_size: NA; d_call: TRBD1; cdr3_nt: TGTGCCAGCAGCGTGGGACAGGGGGCCACGGGAACTGAAGCTTTCTTT; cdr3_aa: CASSVGQGATGTEAFF
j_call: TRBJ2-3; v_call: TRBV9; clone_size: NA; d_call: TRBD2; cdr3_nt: TGTGCCAGCAGCACCACACTAGCGGGGGGGAAAGATACGCAGTATTTT; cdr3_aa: CASSTTLAGGKDTQYF
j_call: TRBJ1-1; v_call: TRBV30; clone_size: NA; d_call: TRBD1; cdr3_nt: TGTGCCTGGGACGAGACAGGGGACACTGAAGCTTTCTTT; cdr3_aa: CAWDETGDTEAFF